This TCR beta chain was retrieved from a study of CD8+CD57+ T cells in acquired aplastic anemia. Across the whole study: DNA from sorted CD4+ and CD8+ cells averaged approximately 3.5 ug. Broader study findings: Overlap between patients and controls comprised roughly 28 CD8+ CDR3 sequences.

Template material for TCR beta VDJ and CDR3 profiling consisted of genomic DNA. TCRdb redid the calling of the reads with MiXCR, one entry per CDR3 protein. The table lists 150,000 or so distinct CDR3 sequences, more than 45% of them singletons. Worth noting for this clonotype: Antigen specificity is unknown.

V was pared by 7 bases and J by 6 bases, with 5 bases of the junction left unmatched. CDR1 and CDR2 from the germline V gene are SQVTM and ANQGSEA. This CDR3 region has 14 residues. Patients sequenced had flow cytometry evidence of CD8+CD57+ cell expansion. Severe acquired aplastic anemia was present in all patients. Patients had received no therapy at the time of blood sampling. The chain is built from TRBV29-1 and TRBJ2-1; 14 bases align to TRBD2. Sample: sorted CD4+, CD8+, or CD8+CD57+ T cells (not recorded which) from PBMCs. The source is a human donor with aplastic anemia. CDR3 in DNA: TGCAGCGGGGGACTAGCGGGAGTCACCAATGAGCAGTTCTTC. Its translation is CSGGLAGVTNEQFF.